Shown below are 18 T cell receptor beta chains from a single sample sequenced in a study of OX40 agonist ivuxolimab in advanced cancers. Produced via immunoSEQ multiplex PCR; TCRdb's table is partial and in-frame only. The top ten clones hold roughly 0.6% of a sample with roughly 58,000 clones, 84% of them seen once. The sample in question was CD4+ or CD8+ T cells sorted from blood, obtained in a trial of the OX40 agonist ivuxolimab. The source of these receptors is an adult with an advanced solid tumor such as melanoma, head and neck, liver or kidney cancer.

This clone was counted a few times. This sequence joins TRBV19 and TRBJ1-2; D is possibly TRBD1 (5 bases). The CDR3 extends over 12 amino acids. The germline CDR1 and CDR2 sequences are LNHDA and SQIVND (reference sequence). With 7 bases removed from V and 2 bases from J, the gap between germline ends came to 8 bases. The CDR3 DNA reads as TGTGCCAGTAATGGACAAAACTATGGCTACACCTTC. It specifies CASNGQNYGYTF.

The V call is TRBV7-2, the J call TRBJ1-4; D may be TRBD1 (5 bases). CDR3 length: 14 amino acids. Germline lookup yields CDR1 SGHTA and CDR2 FQGNSA. The V gene lost 5 bases and the J gene lost 5 bases, with 12 bases spanning the gap. CDR3 loop: CASSRDQGNEKLFF. The CDR3 DNA reads TGTGCCAGCAGCAGGGATCAGGGCAATGAAAAACTGTTTTTT. Full variable domain (remainder filled in from reference TRBV7-2 and TRBJ1-4): GAGVSQSPSNKVTEKGKDVELRCDPISGHTALYWYRQSLGQGLEFLIYFQGNSAPDKSGLPSDRFSAERTGGSVSTLTIQRTQQEDSAVYLCASSRDQGNEKLFFGSGTQLSVL.

The rearrangement uses TRBV7-3 and TRBJ2-2; D is undetermined. Trimming stripped 8 bases from V and 1 base from J, with 11 bases between. This CDR3 region has 14 residues. Germline V gene data show CDR1 as SGHTA and CDR2 as FQGTGA. The CDR3 spells CASRRVGNTGELFF. The CDR3 coding sequence is TGTGCCAGCCGCCGGGTCGGGAACACCGGGGAGCTGTTTTTT.

The chain uses TRBV18 and TRBJ2-7; no reliable D call. V was cut by 3 bases and J by 1 base, with 7 bases left in between. Looked up from germline, CDR1 is KGHSH and CDR2 is LQKENI. The CDR3 loop spans 13 amino acids. CDR3 amino acids: CASSPLNSYEQYF. CDR3 nucleotides: TGTGCCAGCTCACCTTTGAATTCCTACGAGCAGTACTTC.

The chain links TRBV5-1 to TRBJ1-2; D might be TRBD1 (6 bases). The CDR3 spans 16 residues. CDR1 and CDR2 from the germline V gene are SGHRS and YFSETQ. Deletions cut 0 bases from V and 2 bases from J, with 14 bases between. The CDR3 protein is CASSLDGGTSNYGYTF. Written as DNA, the CDR3 is TGCGCCAGCAGCTTGGATGGGGGGACATCAAACTATGGCTACACCTTC.

V and J are TRBV30 and TRBJ1-5; D ambiguous. CDR1 and CDR2 (germline): GTSNPN, SVGIG (reference sequence). Between the trimmed V and J ends, which lost 0 bases and 5 bases, there was a span of 8 bases. The CDR3 is made up of 13 amino acids. CDR3 region: CAWSVKGDQPQHF. The CDR3 DNA follows: TGTGCCTGGAGTGTAAAGGGAGATCAGCCCCAGCATTTT. Together with reference TRBV30 and TRBJ1-5, the CDR3 gives the full variable domain: SQTIHQWPATLVQPVGSPLSLECTVEGTSNPNLYWYRQAAGRGLQLLFYSVGIGQISSEVPQNLSASRPQDRQFILSSKKLLLSDSGFYLCAWSVKGDQPQHFGDGTRLSIL.

The chain links TRBV19 to TRBJ1-2; TRBD1 aligns across 10 bases. Germline lookup yields CDR1 LNHDA and CDR2 SQIVND (reference sequence). Trimming removed 4 bases from V and 1 base from J; junction bases left unmatched: 6. The CDR3 contains 16 residues. In DNA, the CDR3 is TGTGCCAGTAGTAACTGGGGACAGGGGCTTAACTATGGCTACACCTTC. Its protein is CASSNWGQGLNYGYTF.

This clone was detected only a few times. The gene calls are TRBV7-2 and TRBJ2-7; tentatively, D is TRBD2 (6 bases). Between the trimmed V and J ends, which lost 5 bases and 0 bases, there was a span of 20 bases. Per germline, CDR1 SGHTA and CDR2 FQGNSA. The CDR3 length is 17 residues. DNA of the CDR3: TGTGCCAGCAGCCTTAATCCGGGACTGGTGACCTCCTACGAGCAGTACTTC. It encodes CASSLNPGLVTSYEQYF.

Only a few counts were recorded for this clone. This chain joins TRBV19 and TRBJ2-4; 9 bases are shared with TRBD2. The CDR3 has 19 amino acids. Germline CDR1 LNHDA, CDR2 SQIVND (reference sequence). The J segment lost 1 base and the V segment lost 5 bases, leaving 15 bases of the junction unmatched. CDR3 sequence (DNA): TGTGCCAGTAGTGTCCAGGGCGGGGGGGCCGCGGTCGCCAAAAACATTCAGTACTTC. Translated, it gives CASSVQGGGAAVAKNIQYF.

A few counts support this clone. V usage is TRBV4-1 and J usage is TRBJ1-1, with TRBD1 as a possible D gene (5 bases). Trimming shortened V by 3 bases and J by 0 bases, and 17 bases separated the two germline ends. Per the germline V gene, CDR1 is MGHRA and CDR2 is YSYEKL. This CDR3 spans 17 amino acids. CDR3 DNA sequence: TGCGCCAGCAGCCATCCCCGGGACTACAGGTTGAACACTGAAGCTTTCTTT. This encodes CASSHPRDYRLNTEAFF.

This chain connects TRBV10-3 to TRBJ1-1; D is perhaps TRBD1 (5 bases). Germline V gene data show CDR1 as ENHRY and CDR2 as SYGVKD. V was clipped by 2 bases and J by 2 bases, with 9 bases between them. CDR3 length: 14 residues. The CDR3: CAISERGPNTEAFF. CDR3 in DNA: TGTGCCATCAGTGAGAGGGGCCCTAACACTGAAGCTTTCTTT.

Here the CDR3 reads CASTHQTAEQYF. Written as DNA, the CDR3 is TGTGCCAGCACCCACCAAACGGCCGAGCAGTACTTC. This chain joins TRBV11-2 and TRBJ2-7; D unclear. The V gene lost 7 bases and the J gene lost 6 bases, with 13 bases spanning the gap. The CDR3 contains 12 residues. Germline-derived CDR1 and CDR2 are SGHAT and FQNNGV.

The chain combines TRBV15 with TRBJ1-5; D is unclear. With 0 bases removed from V and 3 bases from J, the gap between germline ends came to 9 bases. From germline, CDR1 is LNHNV and CDR2 YYDKDF (reference sequence). There are 15 residues in the CDR3. In nucleotides, the CDR3 is TGTGCCACCAGCAGAGATAAGGGCTACAATCAGCCCCAGCATTTT. Protein product: CATSRDKGYNQPQHF.

Only a few counts were recorded for this clone. The rearrangement uses TRBV7-2 and TRBJ2-3; D call uncertain. CDR1 is SGHTA and CDR2 is FQGNSA in the germline V gene. This CDR3 is 13 amino acids long. With 3 bases removed from V and 2 bases from J, the gap between germline ends came to 6 bases. The CDR3 DNA follows: TGTGCCAGCAGCTTTACTATCACAGATACGCAGTATTTT. Its translation: CASSFTITDTQYF.

The chain couples TRBV9 to TRBJ1-1; no clear D gene. The CDR3 has 14 residues. The V gene lost 0 bases and the J gene lost 7 bases, with 13 bases spanning the gap. Germline CDR1 and CDR2: SGDLS and YYNGEE. CDR3 nucleotide sequence: TGTGCCAGCAGCGTAGATCCGGAGCCGGGTGAAGCTTTCTTT. It codes for CASSVDPEPGEAFF.

The V gene is TRBV25-1, the J gene TRBJ2-5; 7 nucleotides agree with TRBD1. The CDR3 covers 14 residues. The V segment lost 3 bases and the J segment 1 base; nucleotides outside the gene matches: 2. Germline lookup yields CDR1 MGHDK and CDR2 SYGVNS. This CDR3 reads CASSDQGVQETQYF. CDR3 coding DNA: TGTGCCAGCAGTGATCAGGGGGTCCAAGAGACCCAGTACTTC.

V gene TRBV4-3 combines with J gene TRBJ1-3, with TRBD1 identical over 9 bases. From germline, CDR1 is LGHNA and CDR2 YSLEER. V gave up 4 bases and J gave up 1 base; unmatched junction bases: 2. The CDR3 runs 15 residues. The CDR3 DNA follows: TGCGCCAGCAGCCGGGACAGGGCTTCTGGAAACACCATATATTTT. Amino acid sequence: CASSRDRASGNTIYF.

As to this clone: The same CDR3 also results from other DNA sequences found in this sample. J is TRBJ1-2 and V is TRBV6-5; TRBD1 aligns across 9 bases. Per germline, CDR1 MNHEY and CDR2 SVGAGI. Trimming removed 6 bases from V and 2 bases from J; junction bases left unmatched: 4. The CDR3 is made up of 14 amino acids. The CDR3 DNA sequence: TGTGCCAGCAGGCGCGGGACAGGGAACTATGGCTACACCTTC. Amino acid sequence: CASRRGTGNYGYTF.